The rows below give T cell receptor beta chains drawn from one sample of a study of blood T cell repertoires in COVID-19. The repertoire was sequenced with immunoSEQ multiplex PCR; TCRdb's copy has only in-frame clones and lacks some. In the table there are almost 55,000 clones, roughly 88% of which are singletons. Sequencing used peripheral blood. These receptors all come from a human donor in a cohort sampled during active COVID-19. Both conserved end residues are part of each CDR3. Fields, in order: D gene, CDR3 length, J gene, clone size, V gene, CDR3 protein, CDR3 DNA. D genes are given only for firm matches. The size of a clone is reported for some rows only, either as once, few or many, or as a class for expanded clones.

.,14,TRBJ1-1,.,TRBV28,CALTPGLGGREAFF,TGTGCCCTTACCCCGGGCTTGGGAGGGCGCGAAGCTTTCTTT
TRBD2,15,TRBJ2-1,.,TRBV2,CASAGLAGGRGEQFF,TGTGCCAGCGCCGGACTAGCGGGGGGCCGAGGAGAGCAGTTCTTC
.,14,TRBJ1-3,.,TRBV27,CASSRYYSGNTIYF,TGTGCCAGCAGTCGCTACTACTCTGGAAACACCATATATTTT
TRBD1,15,TRBJ2-3,.,TRBV6-1,CASSEGTGVTDTQYF,TGTGCCAGCAGTGAAGGGACAGGGGTTACAGATACGCAGTATTTT
TRBD1,14,TRBJ1-2,.,TRBV2,CASSEVGGGYGYTF,TGTGCCAGCAGTGAGGTAGGGGGCGGCTATGGCTACACCTTC
.,14,TRBJ1-1,.,TRBV5-1,CASSLGREGGEAFF,TGCGCCAGCAGCTTGGGGCGTGAAGGAGGTGAAGCTTTCTTT
.,15,TRBJ1-1,.,TRBV3-1/TRBV3-2,CASSQDRGGNTEAFF,TGTGCCAGCAGCCAAGATAGGGGGGGGAACACTGAAGCTTTCTTT
.,15,TRBJ2-3,.,TRBV9,CASSVDRGGTDTQYF,TGTGCCAGCAGCGTAGACAGGGGGGGAACAGATACGCAGTATTTT
TRBD1,14,TRBJ1-2,few,TRBV7-9,CASSLGTGEYGYTF,TGTGCCAGCAGCTTAGGGACAGGGGAATATGGCTACACCTTC
TRBD1,12,TRBJ1-1,.,TRBV27,CASSTGESEAFF,TGTGCCAGCAGTACAGGGGAATCTGAAGCTTTCTTT
TRBD1,15,TRBJ1-2,.,TRBV5-3,CARSLIPGGRSGYTF,TGTGCCAGAAGCTTAATCCCAGGGGGCAGGTCTGGCTACACCTTC
TRBD2,16,TRBJ2-3,.,TRBV9,CASSGTGTITTDTQYF,TGTGCCAGCAGCGGGACCGGGACTATAACAACAGATACGCAGTATTTT
TRBD1,16,TRBJ1-1,.,TRBV7-2,CASSSQGARISTEAFF,TGTGCCAGCAGCTCACAGGGGGCGCGTATTAGCACTGAAGCTTTCTTT
TRBD1,14,TRBJ2-7,.,TRBV5-1,CASSQRDRAPEQYF,TGCGCCAGCAGCCAAAGGGACAGGGCTCCCGAGCAGTACTTC
.,15,TRBJ1-1,.,TRBV5-1,CASELNAGGGTEAFF,TGCGCCAGCGAGCTTAATGCGGGGGGCGGGACTGAAGCTTTCTTT
.,13,TRBJ2-3,.,TRBV6-5,CATLDRNTDTQYF,TGTGCCACCCTAGACAGAAACACAGATACGCAGTATTTT
.,15,TRBJ2-1,once,TRBV11-2,CASSLGTGYGDEQFF,TGTGCCAGCAGCTTAGGAACAGGTTATGGAGATGAGCAGTTCTTC
TRBD2,15,TRBJ2-1,few,TRBV4-2,CASSQDGGSHNEQFF,TGTGCCAGCAGCCAAGACGGCGGGAGCCACAATGAGCAGTTCTTC
TRBD2,18,TRBJ2-5,.,TRBV5-1,CASSLATSGSFRGETQYF,TGCGCCAGCAGCTTGGCCACTAGCGGGAGCTTTCGGGGAGAGACCCAGTACTTC
.,14,TRBJ2-3,.,TRBV7-9,CASSLSTATDTQYF,TGTGCCAGCAGCTTAAGTACAGCCACAGATACGCAGTATTTT
.,13,TRBJ1-2,.,TRBV6-5,CASSYEGVDGYTF,TGTGCCAGCAGTTACGAGGGAGTGGATGGCTACACCTTC
TRBD2,15,TRBJ2-7,.,TRBV9,CASSPTGGAQYEQYF,TGTGCCAGCAGCCCAACCGGGGGGGCTCAGTACGAGCAGTACTTC
.,15,TRBJ1-2,.,TRBV21-1,CASSVPGQGIYGYTF,TGTGCCAGCAGCGTGCCGGGACAGGGGATCTATGGCTACACCTTC
TRBD1,15,TRBJ2-7,once,TRBV7-8,CASSLAGTGAHEQYF,TGTGCCAGCAGCTTAGCCGGGACAGGGGCCCACGAGCAGTACTTC
.,11,TRBJ2-7,.,TRBV2,CASREQGGQYF,TGTGCCAGCAGGGAGCAGGGAGGGCAGTACTTC
.,15,TRBJ2-2,.,TRBV6-5,CASGTHSSNTGELFF,TGTGCCAGCGGTACGCACAGCTCGAACACCGGGGAGCTGTTTTTT
TRBD1,13,TRBJ1-2,.,TRBV3-1/TRBV3-2,CASSQERQGPYTF,TGTGCCAGCAGCCAAGAGAGACAGGGCCCCTACACCTTC
.,15,TRBJ1-5,.,TRBV3-1/TRBV3-2,CASSPGQTRNQPQHF,TGTGCCAGCAGTCCTGGACAGACCCGAAATCAGCCCCAGCATTTT
.,14,TRBJ2-1,.,TRBV5-1,CASSTLASYNEQFF,TGCGCCAGCAGCACACTAGCCTCCTACAATGAGCAGTTCTTC
.,15,TRBJ2-3,once,TRBV6-6,CASSPGRGGTDTQYF,TGTGCCAGCAGTCCCGGGCGGGGTGGCACAGATACGCAGTATTTT
.,14,TRBJ2-1,.,TRBV6-1,CASSEAGVLSEQFF,TGTGCCAGCAGTGAAGCCGGGGTACTCTCGGAGCAGTTCTTC
.,16,TRBJ2-6,.,TRBV5-8,CASRVLVVPGANVLTF,TGTGCCAGCAGAGTACTAGTAGTGCCTGGGGCCAACGTCCTGACTTTC
TRBD1,17,TRBJ1-3,.,TRBV7-8,CASSRRDRALSGNTIYF,TGTGCCAGCAGCCGCCGGGACAGGGCCCTCTCTGGAAACACCATATATTTT
.,13,TRBJ2-1,.,TRBV9,CASSARDYNEQFF,TGTGCCAGCAGTGCCAGGGACTACAATGAGCAGTTCTTC
.,11,TRBJ2-1,.,TRBV2,CASMRSAEQFF,TGTGCCAGCATGCGTAGCGCAGAGCAGTTCTTC
TRBD2,14,TRBJ2-7,.,TRBV5-5,CASRPGLGIYEQYF,TGTGCCAGCAGACCAGGACTAGGTATCTACGAGCAGTACTTC
TRBD1,14,TRBJ2-7,.,TRBV5-1,CASSLGQGSYEQYF,TGCGCCAGCAGCCTAGGACAGGGATCCTACGAGCAGTACTTC
.,14,TRBJ1-1,.,TRBV6-2/TRBV6-3,CASSYKRTNTEAFF,TGTGCCAGCAGTTACAAGAGAACCAACACTGAAGCTTTCTTT
.,14,TRBJ1-2,once,TRBV6-2/TRBV6-3,CASSGQIANYGYTF,TGTGCCAGCAGCGGACAGATTGCTAACTATGGCTACACCTTC
TRBD1,16,TRBJ1-5,.,TRBV19,CASSSGTGRSNQPQHF,TGTGCCAGTAGTTCCGGGACAGGGAGGAGCAATCAGCCCCAGCATTTT
TRBD1,15,TRBJ1-1,.,TRBV9,CASSVVGQANTEAFF,TGTGCCAGCAGCGTAGTGGGACAGGCGAACACTGAAGCTTTCTTT
.,18,TRBJ2-2,.,TRBV21-1,CATSLRNSGTFNTGELFF,TGTGCCACCAGCCTGAGGAATAGCGGAACCTTTAACACCGGGGAGCTGTTTTTT
.,13,TRBJ1-1,.,TRBV6-1,CASSEGPPKFAFF,TGTGCCAGCAGTGAGGGCCCTCCCAAATTCGCTTTCTTT
.,13,TRBJ2-2,.,TRBV6-1,CASSESQTGELFF,TGTGCCAGCAGTGAATCACAGACCGGGGAGCTGTTTTTT
.,14,TRBJ1-2,.,TRBV6-6,CASSMSSGFYGYTF,TGTGCCAGCAGTATGAGTTCGGGGTTCTATGGCTACACCTTC
TRBD1,15,TRBJ2-7,.,TRBV7-8,CASSVVYGQVYEQYF,TGTGCCAGCAGCGTGGTTTATGGACAGGTCTACGAGCAGTACTTC
TRBD2,13,TRBJ2-3,.,TRBV7-9,CASSRSGMDTQYF,TGTGCCAGCAGCCGGAGCGGGATGGATACGCAGTATTTT
.,13,TRBJ2-7,.,TRBV11-2,CASSWRQVAEQYF,TGTGCCAGCAGTTGGCGTCAGGTGGCCGAGCAGTACTTC
.,15,TRBJ2-7,once,TRBV4-1,CASSLIVGSSYEQYF,TGCGCCAGCAGCCTGATAGTGGGGAGCTCCTACGAGCAGTACTTC
.,14,TRBJ2-5,.,TRBV27,CASKPFQGPGTQYF,TGTGCCAGCAAGCCGTTCCAGGGTCCTGGGACCCAGTACTTC
TRBD2,14,TRBJ2-7,.,TRBV6-5,CASRWLAGGDEQYF,TGTGCCAGCAGGTGGCTAGCGGGGGGAGACGAGCAGTACTTC
TRBD2,15,TRBJ2-2,.,TRBV11-2,CASSLAGDPTGELFF,TGTGCCAGCAGTTTAGCGGGAGATCCCACCGGGGAGCTGTTTTTT
TRBD2,14,TRBJ2-7,.,TRBV5-1,CASTTSGSSYEQYF,TGCGCCAGCACGACTAGCGGCAGCTCCTACGAGCAGTACTTC